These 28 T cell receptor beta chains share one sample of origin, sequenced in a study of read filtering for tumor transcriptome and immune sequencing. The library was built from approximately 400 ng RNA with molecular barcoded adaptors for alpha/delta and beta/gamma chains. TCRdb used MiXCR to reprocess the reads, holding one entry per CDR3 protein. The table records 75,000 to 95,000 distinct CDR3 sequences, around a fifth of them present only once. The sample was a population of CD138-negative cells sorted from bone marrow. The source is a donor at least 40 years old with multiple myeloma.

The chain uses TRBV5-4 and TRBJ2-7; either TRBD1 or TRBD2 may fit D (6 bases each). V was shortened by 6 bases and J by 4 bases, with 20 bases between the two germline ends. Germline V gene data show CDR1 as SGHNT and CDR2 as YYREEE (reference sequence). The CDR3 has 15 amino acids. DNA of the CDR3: TGTGCCAGCACTCAAACCCCCGGGGGCCGGTACGAGCAGTACTTC. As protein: CASTQTPGGRYEQYF.

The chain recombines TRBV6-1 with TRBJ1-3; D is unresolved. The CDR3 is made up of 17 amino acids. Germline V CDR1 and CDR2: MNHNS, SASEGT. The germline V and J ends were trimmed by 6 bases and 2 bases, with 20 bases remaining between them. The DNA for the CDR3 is TGTGCCAGCAGCCGCCTAAGCCTGGGAGCCCCTGGAAACACCATATATTTT. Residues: CASSRLSLGAPGNTIYF.

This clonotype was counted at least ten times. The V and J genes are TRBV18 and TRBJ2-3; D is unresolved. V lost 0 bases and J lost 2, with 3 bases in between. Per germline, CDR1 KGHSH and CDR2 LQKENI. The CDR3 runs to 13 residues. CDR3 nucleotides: TGTGCCAGCTCACCACCAACCACAGATACGCAGTATTTT. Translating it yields CASSPPTTDTQYF. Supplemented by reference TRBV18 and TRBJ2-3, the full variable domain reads NAGVMQNPRHLVRRRGQEARLRCSPMKGHSHVYWYRQLPEEGLKFMVYLQKENIIDESGMPKERFSAEFPKEGPSILRIQQVVRGDSAAYFCASSPPTTDTQYFGPGTRLTVL.

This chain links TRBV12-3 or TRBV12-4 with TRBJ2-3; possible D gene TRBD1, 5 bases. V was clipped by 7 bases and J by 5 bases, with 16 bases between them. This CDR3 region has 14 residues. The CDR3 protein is CASMPRRRVDTQYF. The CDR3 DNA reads TGTGCCAGCATGCCCCGGCGCAGGGTAGATACGCAGTATTTT.

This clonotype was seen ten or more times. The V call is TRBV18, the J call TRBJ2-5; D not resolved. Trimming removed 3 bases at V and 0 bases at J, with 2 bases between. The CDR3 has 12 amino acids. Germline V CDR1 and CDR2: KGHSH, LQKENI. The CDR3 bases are TGTGCCAGCTCACCCTACCAAGAGACCCAGTACTTC. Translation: CASSPYQETQYF.

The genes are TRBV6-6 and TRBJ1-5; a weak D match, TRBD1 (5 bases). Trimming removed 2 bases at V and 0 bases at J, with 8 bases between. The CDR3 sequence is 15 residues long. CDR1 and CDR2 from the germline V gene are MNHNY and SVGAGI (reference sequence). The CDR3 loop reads CASSYDRYSNQPQHF. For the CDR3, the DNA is TGTGCCAGCAGTTACGACAGATATAGCAATCAGCCCCAGCATTTT.

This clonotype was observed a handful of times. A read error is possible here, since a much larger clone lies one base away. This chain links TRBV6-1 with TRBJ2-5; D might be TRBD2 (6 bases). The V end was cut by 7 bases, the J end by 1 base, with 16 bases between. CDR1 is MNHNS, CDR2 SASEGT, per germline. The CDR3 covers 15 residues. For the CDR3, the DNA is TGTGCCAGCAATGTCAGGGAGGCTACCCAAGAGACCCAGTACTTC. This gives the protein CASNVREATQETQYF.

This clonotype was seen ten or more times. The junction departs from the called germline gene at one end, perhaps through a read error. The chain's CDR3 is CASSLVAEIF. The CDR3 DNA is TGTGCCAGCAGCTTAGTGGCGGAGATCTTT. This chain connects TRBV7-9 to TRBJ1-1; D is unresolved. Germline lookup yields CDR1 SEHNR and CDR2 FQNEAQ (reference sequence). The CDR3 is 10 amino acids.

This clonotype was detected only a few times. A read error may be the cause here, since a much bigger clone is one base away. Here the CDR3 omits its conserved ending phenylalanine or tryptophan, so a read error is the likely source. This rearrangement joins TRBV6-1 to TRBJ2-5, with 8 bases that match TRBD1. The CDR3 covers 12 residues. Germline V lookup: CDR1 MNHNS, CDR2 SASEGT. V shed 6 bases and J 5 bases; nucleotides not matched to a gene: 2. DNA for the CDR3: TGTGCCAGCAGAAGGGACAGGGAGACCCAGTACTCC. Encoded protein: CASRRDRETQYS.

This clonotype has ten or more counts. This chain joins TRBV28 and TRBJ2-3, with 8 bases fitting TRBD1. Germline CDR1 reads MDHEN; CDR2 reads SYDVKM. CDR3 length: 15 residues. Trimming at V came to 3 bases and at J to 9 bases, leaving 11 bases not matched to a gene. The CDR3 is CASSFLGQEKLTQYF. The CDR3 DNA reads TGTGCCAGCAGTTTTTTGGGACAGGAGAAGTTGACGCAGTATTTT.

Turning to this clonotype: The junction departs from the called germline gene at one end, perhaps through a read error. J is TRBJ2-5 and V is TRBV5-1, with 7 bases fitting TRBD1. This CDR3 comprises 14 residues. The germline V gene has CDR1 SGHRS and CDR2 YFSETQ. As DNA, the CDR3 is TGCGCCAGCAGCTACTTGACAGGGAGAGAGACCCGGTACTTC. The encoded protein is CASSYLTGRETRYF.

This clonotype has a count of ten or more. The CDR3: CSARARDRGDQPQHF. The CDR3 coding sequence is TGCAGTGCTAGAGCCAGGGACAGGGGAGACCAGCCCCAGCATTTT. The chain joins TRBV20-1 to TRBJ1-5, with TRBD1 matching 10 bases. The length of the CDR3 is 15 residues. Germline V lookup: CDR1 DFQATT, CDR2 SNEGSKA (reference sequence). V gave up 1 base and J gave up 7 bases; unmatched junction bases: 7.

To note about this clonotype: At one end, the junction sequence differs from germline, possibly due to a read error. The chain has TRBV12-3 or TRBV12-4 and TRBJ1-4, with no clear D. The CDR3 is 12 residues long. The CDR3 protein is CASGASSGELYF. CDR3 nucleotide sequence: TGTGCCAGCGGTGCATCTAGCGGGGAATTGTATTTT.

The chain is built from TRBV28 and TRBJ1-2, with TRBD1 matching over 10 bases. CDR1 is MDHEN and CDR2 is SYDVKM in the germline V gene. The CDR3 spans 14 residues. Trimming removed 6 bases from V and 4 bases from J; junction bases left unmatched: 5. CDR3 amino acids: CASSTTGGLYGYTF. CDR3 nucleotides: TGTGCCAGCAGCACGACAGGGGGCCTCTATGGCTACACCTTC.

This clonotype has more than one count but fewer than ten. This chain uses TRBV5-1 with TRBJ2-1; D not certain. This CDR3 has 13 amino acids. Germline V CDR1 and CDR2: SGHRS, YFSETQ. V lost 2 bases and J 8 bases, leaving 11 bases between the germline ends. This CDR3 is CASSFEGEDEQFF. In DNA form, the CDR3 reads TGCGCCAGCAGCTTTGAAGGTGAGGATGAGCAGTTCTTC.

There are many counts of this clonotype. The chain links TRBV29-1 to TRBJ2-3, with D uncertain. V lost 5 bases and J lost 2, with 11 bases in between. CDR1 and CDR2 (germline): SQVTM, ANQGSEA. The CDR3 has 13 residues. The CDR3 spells CSVTDTYTDTQYF. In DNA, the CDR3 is TGCAGCGTTACCGACACCTACACAGATACGCAGTATTTT.

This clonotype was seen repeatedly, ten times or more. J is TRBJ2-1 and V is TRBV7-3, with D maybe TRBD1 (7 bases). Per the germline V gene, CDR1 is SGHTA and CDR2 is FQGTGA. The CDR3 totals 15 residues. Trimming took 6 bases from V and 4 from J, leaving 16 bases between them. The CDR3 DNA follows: TGTGCCAGCAGTTCGGAGGGGGCTTCGTACAATGAGCAGTTCTTC. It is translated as CASSSEGASYNEQFF.

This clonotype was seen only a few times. Written as DNA, the CDR3 is TGTGCCAGCAGCACCCGGGGCGGGGGTACAGATACGCAGTATTTT. It is translated as CASSTRGGGTDTQYF. The chain couples TRBV6-5 to TRBJ2-3; 7 positions match TRBD2. With V trimmed by 6 bases and J by 3 bases, 9 bases remained unmatched. This CDR3 comprises 15 residues. Germline lookup yields CDR1 MNHEY and CDR2 SVGAGI.

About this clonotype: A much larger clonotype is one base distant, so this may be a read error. The CDR3 nucleotides are TGCGCCAGCGGGGAACTGCGGGTCACTGAAGCTTTCTTT. Translated, it gives CASGELRVTEAFF. The chain couples TRBV10-2 to TRBJ1-1; D gene ambiguous. This CDR3 has 13 residues. Trimming took 8 bases from V and 4 from J, leaving 14 bases between them. Germline V gives CDR1 WSHSY, CDR2 SAAADI.

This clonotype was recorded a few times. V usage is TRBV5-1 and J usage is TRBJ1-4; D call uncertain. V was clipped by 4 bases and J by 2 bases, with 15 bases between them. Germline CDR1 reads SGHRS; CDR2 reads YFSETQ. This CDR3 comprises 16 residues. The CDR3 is CASSPSPQRTNEKLFF. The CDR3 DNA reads TGCGCCAGCAGCCCGTCCCCACAGAGGACTAATGAAAAACTGTTTTTT.

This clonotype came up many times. The CDR3 region has the DNA TGTGCCAGCAGCCGGCACGGGGGGGGAACCACCGGGGAGCTGTTTTTT. Protein sequence: CASSRHGGGTTGELFF. The chain joins TRBV7-2 to TRBJ2-2; 8 nucleotides agree with TRBD2. This CDR3 is 16 amino acids long. The V segment lost 5 bases and the J segment 4 bases; nucleotides outside the gene matches: 9. CDR1 and CDR2 (germline): SGHTA, FQGNSA. Full variable domain (outside the CDR3, taken from reference TRBV7-2 and TRBJ2-2): GAGVSQSPSNKVTEKGKDVELRCDPISGHTALYWYRQSLGQGLEFLIYFQGNSAPDKSGLPSDRFSAERTGGSVSTLTIQRTQQEDSAVYLCASSRHGGGTTGELFFGEGSRLTVL.

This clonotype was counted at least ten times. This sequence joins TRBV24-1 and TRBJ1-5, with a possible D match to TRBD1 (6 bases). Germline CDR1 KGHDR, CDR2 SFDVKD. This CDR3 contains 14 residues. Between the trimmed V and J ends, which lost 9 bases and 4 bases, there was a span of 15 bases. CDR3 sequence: CATSGQSWNQPQHF. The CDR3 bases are TGTGCCACCTCTGGACAGTCTTGGAATCAGCCCCAGCATTTT.

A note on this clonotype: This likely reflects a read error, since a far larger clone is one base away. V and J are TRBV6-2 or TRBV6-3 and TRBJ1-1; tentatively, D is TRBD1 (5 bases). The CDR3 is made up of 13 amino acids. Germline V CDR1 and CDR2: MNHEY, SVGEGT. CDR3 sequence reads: CASKDRDGAEASF. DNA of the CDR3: TGTGCCAGCAAGGATCGTGACGGGGCTGAAGCTTCCTTT.

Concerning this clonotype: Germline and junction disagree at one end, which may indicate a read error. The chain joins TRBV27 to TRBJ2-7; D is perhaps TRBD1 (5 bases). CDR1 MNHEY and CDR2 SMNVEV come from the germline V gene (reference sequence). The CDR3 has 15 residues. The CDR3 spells CASSLRAGHPYGQYF. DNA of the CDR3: TGTGCCAGCAGTCTAAGGGCAGGACACCCCTACGGGCAGTACTTC.

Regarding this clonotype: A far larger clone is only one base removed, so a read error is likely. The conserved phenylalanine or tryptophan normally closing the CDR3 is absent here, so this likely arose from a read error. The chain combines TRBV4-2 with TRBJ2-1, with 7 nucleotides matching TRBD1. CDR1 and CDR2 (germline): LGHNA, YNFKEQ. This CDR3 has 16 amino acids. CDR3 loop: CASSQDDRASYNEQFL. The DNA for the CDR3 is TGCGCCAGCAGCCAAGATGACAGGGCTTCCTACAATGAGCAGTTCCTC.

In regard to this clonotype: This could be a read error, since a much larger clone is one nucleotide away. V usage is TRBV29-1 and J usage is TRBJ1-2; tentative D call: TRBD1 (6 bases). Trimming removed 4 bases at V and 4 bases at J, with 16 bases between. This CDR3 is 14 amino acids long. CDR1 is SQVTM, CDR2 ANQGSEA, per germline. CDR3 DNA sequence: TGCAGCGTTGCTACCTCCGGACAGAGCTATGGCTACACCTTC. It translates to CSVATSGQSYGYTF. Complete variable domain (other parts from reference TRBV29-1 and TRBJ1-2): SAVISQKPSRDICQRGTSLTIQCQVDSQVTMMFWYRQQPGQSLTLIATANQGSEATYESGFVIDKFPISRPNLTFSTLTVSNMSPEDSSIYLCSVATSGQSYGYTFGSGTRLTVV.

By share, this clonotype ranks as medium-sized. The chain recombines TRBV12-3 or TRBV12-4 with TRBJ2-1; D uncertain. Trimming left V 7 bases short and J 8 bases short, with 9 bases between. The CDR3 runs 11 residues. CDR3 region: CASTFFDEQFF. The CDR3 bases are TGTGCCAGCACCTTTTTCGATGAGCAGTTCTTC.

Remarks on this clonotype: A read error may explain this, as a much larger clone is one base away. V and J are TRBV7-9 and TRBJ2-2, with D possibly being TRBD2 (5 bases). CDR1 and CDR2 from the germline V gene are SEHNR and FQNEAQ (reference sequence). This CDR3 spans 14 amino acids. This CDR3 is CASSFLSLTGELLF. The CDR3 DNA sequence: TGTGCCAGCAGCTTCCTTTCACTAACCGGGGAGCTGCTTTTT.